The present entry profiles one TCR beta chain with its context. The table came from immunoSEQ multiplex PCR; TCRdb's copy has only in-frame clones and leaves some out. The top ten clones hold around 2.3% of a sample with about 120,000 clones, over 80% of them seen once. In germline, CDR1 is LGHDT, CDR2 YNNKEL (reference sequence). The V end lost 4 bases, the J end lost 3 bases, and 6 bases lay between the germline ends. The CDR3 extends over 12 amino acids. This specimen comes from a study of blood T cell repertoires in COVID-19. On the study more broadly: Nucleic acid was either cDNA or gDNA, and it came from T cells, B-cell-depleted T cells, or PBMCs.

V is TRBV3-1 (or the pseudogene TRBV3-2) and J is TRBJ2-5; a possible D gene is TRBD1 (5 bases). This TCR was recovered from a man aged 25-45 years with acute or convalescent COVID-19. Sequenced material: peripheral blood. The CDR3 sequence: CASSRQKETQYF. The CDR3 region has the DNA TGTGCCAGCAGCCGACAGAAAGAGACCCAGTACTTC.